This TCR beta chain is from a study of blood T cell repertoires in COVID-19. Study context: Whether acute or convalescent, the COVID-19 samples came from the United States, Italy and Spain. The cDNA or gDNA used as material had been derived from T cells, B-cell-depleted T cells, or PBMCs.

This CDR3 comprises 14 residues. V shed 7 bases and J 3 bases; nucleotides not matched to a gene: 7. Germline V gives CDR1 SNHLY, CDR2 FYNNEI. Profiling relied on immunoSEQ multiplex PCR, and the TCRdb table lists in-frame clones only, not all of them. The table shows around 110,000 clones, with 70% to 75% occurring only once. This clone was seen more than once but under ten times. The TCR was taken from a human donor with acute or convalescent COVID-19. The donor label of this sample is uncertain. The chain couples TRBV2 to TRBJ1-2; TRBD1 matches 8 bases. The material sequenced was peripheral blood. This CDR3 reads CASTPGTGYYGYTF. In nucleotides, the CDR3 is TGTGCCAGCACCCCCGGGACAGGATACTATGGCTACACCTTC.